This T cell receptor (beta chain) comes out of a study of neoadjuvant anti-PD-1 for oral cavity cancer. Turning to the study itself: Patients without progression got a fourth dose around day 43.

Data came from immunoSEQ multiplex PCR; TCRdb stores just in-frame clones and leaves some out. The table has approximately 6,700 clones, around 80% seen once. About this clone: The target antigen is unknown.

The CDR3 consists of 17 residues. Trimming stripped 0 bases from V and 8 bases from J, with 22 bases between. Germline V lookup: CDR1 LNHNV, CDR2 YYDKDF (reference sequence). Patients were newly diagnosed with stage II-IVA oral cavity squamous cell carcinoma without prior systemic or radiation treatment. Study findings and constraints: Post-nivolumab, blood T cell clonality was significantly elevated in non-responders.

The material sequenced was PBMCs, taken before nivolumab (anti-PD-1) treatment. The TCR sequence derives from a person aged 35-79 years with oral cavity squamous cell carcinoma. This sequence joins TRBV15 and TRBJ1-2; D might be TRBD1 (5 bases). This CDR3 is CATSREGTGSFSGGYTF. The CDR3 nucleotides read TGTGCCACCAGCAGAGAAGGAACAGGTTCATTTTCGGGGGGCTACACCTTC. The full variable domain, rest sourced from reference TRBV15 and TRBJ1-2, is DAMVIQNPRYQVTQFGKPVTLSCSQTLNHNVMYWYQQKSSQAPKLLFHYYDKDFNNEADTPDNFQSRRPNTSFCFLDIRSPGLGDTAMYLCATSREGTGSFSGGYTFGSGTRLTVV.